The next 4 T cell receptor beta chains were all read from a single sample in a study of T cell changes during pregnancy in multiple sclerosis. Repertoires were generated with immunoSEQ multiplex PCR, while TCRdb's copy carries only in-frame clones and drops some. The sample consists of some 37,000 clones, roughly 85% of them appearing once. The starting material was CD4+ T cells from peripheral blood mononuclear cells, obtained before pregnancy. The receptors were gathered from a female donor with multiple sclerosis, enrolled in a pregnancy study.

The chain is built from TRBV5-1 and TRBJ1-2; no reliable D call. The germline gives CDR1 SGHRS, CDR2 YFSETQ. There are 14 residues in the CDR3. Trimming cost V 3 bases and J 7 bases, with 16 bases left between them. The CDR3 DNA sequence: TGCGCCAGCAGCTCGTGGGTCAGGTCCTCTGGCTACACCTTC. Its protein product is CASSSWVRSSGYTF.

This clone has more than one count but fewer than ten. The CDR3 loop is CASSQNYGYTF. In DNA, the CDR3 is TGTGCCAGCAGCCAAAACTATGGCTACACCTTC. V usage is TRBV6-1 and J usage is TRBJ1-2; no clear D. From germline, CDR1 is MNHNS and CDR2 SASEGT. The CDR3 consists of 11 residues. Trimming stripped 6 bases from V and 2 bases from J, with 4 bases between.

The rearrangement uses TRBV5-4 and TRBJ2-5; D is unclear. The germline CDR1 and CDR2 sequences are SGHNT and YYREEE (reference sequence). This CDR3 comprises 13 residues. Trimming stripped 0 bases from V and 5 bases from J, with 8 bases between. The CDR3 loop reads CASSLEIRETQYF. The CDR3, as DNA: TGTGCCAGCAGCTTGGAGATCCGGGAGACCCAGTACTTC.

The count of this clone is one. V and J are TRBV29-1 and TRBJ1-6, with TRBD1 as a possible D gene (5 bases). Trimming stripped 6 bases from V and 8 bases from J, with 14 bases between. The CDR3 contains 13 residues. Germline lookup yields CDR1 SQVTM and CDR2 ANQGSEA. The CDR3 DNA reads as TGCAGCGTGGGGGTGCGGGGGGATTCACCCCTCCACTTT. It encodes CSVGVRGDSPLHF.